The present T cell receptor (beta chain) was sequenced within a study of technical replicates of blood from several donors. With 5 bases clipped from V and 6 bases from J, the junction kept 6 bases outside the gene matches. The CDR3 is 14 residues long. Per germline, CDR1 SGHTA and CDR2 FQGTGA. The protocol was immunoSEQ multiplex PCR, while the TCRdb copy is restricted to in-frame clones and leaves out a portion. This table has roughly 62,000 clones, about 95% appearing once. The rearrangement uses TRBV7-3 and TRBJ2-3, with 9 bases identical to TRBD2. This receptor was obtained from a human donor in good health. Some clones in this sample may be carry-over from other donors' samples. Sequenced input: PBMCs. The CDR3 sequence is CASSRIAGADTQYF. CDR3 coding DNA: TGTGCCAGCAGCAGAATAGCGGGGGCGGATACGCAGTATTTT.